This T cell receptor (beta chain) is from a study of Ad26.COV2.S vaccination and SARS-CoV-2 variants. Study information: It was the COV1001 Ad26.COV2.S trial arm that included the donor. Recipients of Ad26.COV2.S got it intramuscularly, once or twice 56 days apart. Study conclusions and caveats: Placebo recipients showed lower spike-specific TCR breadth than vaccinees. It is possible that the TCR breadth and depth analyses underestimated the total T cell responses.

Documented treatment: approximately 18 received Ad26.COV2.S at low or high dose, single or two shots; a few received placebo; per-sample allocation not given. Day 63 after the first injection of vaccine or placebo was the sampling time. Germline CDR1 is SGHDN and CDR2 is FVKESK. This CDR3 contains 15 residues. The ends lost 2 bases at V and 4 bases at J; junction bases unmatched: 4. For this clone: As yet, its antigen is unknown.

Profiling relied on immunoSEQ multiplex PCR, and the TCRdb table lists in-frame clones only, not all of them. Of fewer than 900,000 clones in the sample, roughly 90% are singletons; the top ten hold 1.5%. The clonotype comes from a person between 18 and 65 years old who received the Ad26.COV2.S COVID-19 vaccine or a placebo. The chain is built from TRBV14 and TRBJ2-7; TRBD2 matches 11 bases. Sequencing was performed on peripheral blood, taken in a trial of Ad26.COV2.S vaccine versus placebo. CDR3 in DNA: TGTGCCAGCAGCCAACTAGCGGGAGGAGGGTACGAGCAGTACTTC. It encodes CASSQLAGGGYEQYF.